This paragraph reports one T cell receptor beta chain. TCRdb re-called the RT-PCR reads through MiXCR, storing one row per CDR3 protein. Of about 700,000 distinct CDR3 sequences listed, about 14% are singletons. The CDR3 covers 13 residues. With 0 bases removed from V and 7 bases from J, the gap between germline ends came to 9 bases. Germline lookup yields CDR1 LNHNV and CDR2 YYDKDF (reference sequence). The sequenced sample was memory CD4+ T cells from blood. The rearrangement joins TRBV15 to TRBJ1-2; D possibly corresponds to TRBD1 (5 bases). This TCR derives from a female donor in good health, serving as a healthy control. CDR3 bases: TGTGCCACCAGCAGAGACAGGGTGCCTGGCTACACCTTC. It translates to CATSRDRVPGYTF.